A single count supports the clone carrying this T cell receptor (beta chain). Its target is not known. The germline V gene has CDR1 SGHRS and CDR2 YFSETQ. This CDR3 contains 15 residues. With 4 bases removed from V and 9 bases from J, the gap between germline ends came to 22 bases. Sequenced by immunoSEQ multiplex PCR; TCRdb stores in-frame clones only, minus some. Seen here are approximately 21,000 clones, approximately 90% observed once, and the top ten hold approximately 1.3%. This sample is drawn from a study of monozygotic twins with cystic fibrosis. General study results and limits: J usage was most co-twin-similar in 8 of 16 pairs, V in 13.

This chain connects TRBV5-1 to TRBJ1-2; D not certain. The sequenced sample consisted of blood. The source is a woman in her twenties or thirties with cystic fibrosis. CDR3 DNA: TGCGCCAGCAGCCAACAAACGGGTGGCGAGGTACGCTACACCTTC. Translation gives CASSQQTGGEVRYTF.